The subject of this entry is one TCR beta chain. This may come from a read error, since a much larger clone is one base off. Template material for amplifying TCR beta CDR3 regions consisted of RNA transcripts. HTBI primers were employed in a first-round RT-PCR of the TCR CDR3. Each CDR3 protein gets one entry after TCRdb re-called the multiplex PCR reads with MiXCR. The sample contains 300,000 to 350,000 distinct CDR3 sequences, approximately 15% of which appear only once. These data are taken from a study of T cells in Graves' hyperthyroidism and ophthalmopathy. Across the study: It was at initial diagnosis, before any treatment, that peripheral blood was collected.

The specimen was blood. The receptor comes from a woman aged 25-40 years with Graves' hyperthyroidism.

Here the CDR3 reads CASSYSSPGFRANAGELFF. The CDR3, as DNA: TGTGCCAGCAGTTACTCGAGCCCCGGTTTCAGGGCGAACGCCGGGGAGCTGTTTTTT. V usage is TRBV6-2 or TRBV6-3 and J usage is TRBJ2-2, with D possibly being TRBD1 (5 bases). The CDR3 spans 19 residues. Germline V gene lookup returns CDR1 MNHEY and CDR2 SVGEGT.